This T cell receptor (beta chain) comes out of a study of cytomegalovirus exposure and HLA in healthy donors. Primers: 60 Vbeta forward and 13 Jbeta reverse. The data were produced by immunoSEQ multiplex PCR, yet TCRdb's version contains in-frame clones alone and is incomplete. Of 150,000 to 200,000 clones listed, about 90% were seen once; the top ten hold around 0.25%. Concerning this clone itself: Its antigen is not identified.

This CDR3 region has 15 residues. Losses at the gene ends were 0 bases for V and 4 bases for J; bases not matched to a gene: 4. The germline gives CDR1 SGHRS, CDR2 YFSETQ. Study results and caveats: Presence/absence analysis assumed near-uniform sequencing depth across donors.

This TCR was recovered from a girl in the first two years of life in good health and CMV-seronegative. V usage is TRBV5-1 and J usage is TRBJ1-1; TRBD1 aligns across 9 bases. Sequenced input: PBMCs. The CDR3 DNA is TGCGCCAGCAGCTTGGGGGACAGGGTCGGCACTGAAGCTTTCTTT. Translated: CASSLGDRVGTEAFF.